This entry lists 28 T cell receptor beta chains sequenced from one sample in a study of blood T cell repertoires in COVID-19. The assay was immunoSEQ multiplex PCR, and TCRdb's table has in-frame clones only and misses some. The sample lists 250,000 to 300,000 clones, less than 90% occurring once. Sequencing input: peripheral blood. These receptors all come from a man between 60 and 70 years old who had recovered from COVID-19.

The genes are TRBV6-5 and TRBJ2-2; D unresolved. V was trimmed by 6 bases and J by 0 bases, leaving 11 bases between them. Germline V gives CDR1 MNHEY, CDR2 SVGAGI. The CDR3 is 15 residues long. CDR3 nucleotide sequence: TGTGCCAGCAGGGCGGTGTGGTCGAACACCGGGGAGCTGTTTTTT. Amino acid sequence: CASRAVWSNTGELFF.

The chain couples TRBV13 to TRBJ1-2; the D gene is possibly TRBD1 (6 bases). Trimming pared 6 bases from V and 1 base from J, leaving 27 bases between. Germline lookup yields CDR1 PRHDT and CDR2 FYEKMQ (reference sequence). This CDR3 has 19 amino acids. CDR3 protein: CASRRITGTPEKGNYGYTF. CDR3 in DNA: TGTGCCAGCAGACGAATCACAGGGACCCCCGAAAAGGGTAACTATGGCTACACCTTC.

This clone was seen once. J is TRBJ2-7 and V is TRBV2; D is uncertain. The CDR3 extends over 13 amino acids. V was cut by 7 bases and J by 6 bases, with 16 bases left in between. Germline V gene sequence: CDR1 SNHLY, CDR2 FYNNEI. CDR3 sequence reads: CASKLDTAGEQYF. CDR3 coding DNA: TGTGCCAGCAAGTTAGACACGGCTGGCGAGCAGTACTTC.

This chain links TRBV29-1 with TRBJ1-5, with no clear D. Trimming took off 1 base at V and 5 bases at J, with 9 bases between the two ends. Germline V gives CDR1 SQVTM, CDR2 ANQGSEA. The CDR3 sequence is 13 residues long. CDR3 nucleotides: TGCAGCGTTGAAGTGGAGGCCGATCAGCCCCAGCATTTT. Protein: CSVEVEADQPQHF.

In its sample, this clone was seen once. The V gene is TRBV20-1, the J gene TRBJ2-5, with a tentative D call TRBD1 (5 bases). This CDR3 comprises 11 residues. Germline V gene data show CDR1 as DFQATT and CDR2 as SNEGSKA (reference sequence). The ends were cut back, 6 bases at V and 9 bases at J, with 14 bases in the middle. The CDR3, as DNA: TGCAGTGCGAGAATGGGGCTGGCCCAGTACTTC. It translates to CSARMGLAQYF.

This chain links TRBV5-1 with TRBJ2-3; D is undetermined. This CDR3 has 17 residues. V dropped 4 bases and J dropped 4 bases, with 22 bases sitting between them. Per germline, CDR1 SGHRS and CDR2 YFSETQ. The CDR3 nucleotides read TGCGCCAGCAGCAGAGGCTCGTCGGGTGGATTTGCAGATACGCAGTATTTT. Translated, it gives CASSRGSSGGFADTQYF. The variable domain in full, with the rest retrieved from reference TRBV5-1 and TRBJ2-3, is KAGVTQTPRYLIKTRGQQVTLSCSPISGHRSVSWYQQTPGQGLQFLFEYFSETQRNKGNFPGRFSGRQFSNSRSEMNVSTLELGDSALYLCASSRGSSGGFADTQYFGPGTRLTVL.

The table lists this clone with a few counts. The V and J genes are TRBV5-1 and TRBJ1-3; 9 bases match TRBD1. Germline lookup yields CDR1 SGHRS and CDR2 YFSETQ. V lost 0 bases, J lost 3 bases, and 1 base stayed unmatched. The CDR3 contains 15 residues. CDR3 in amino acids: CASSLGDRDGNTIYF. The CDR3 DNA sequence: TGCGCCAGCAGCTTGGGGGACAGGGATGGAAACACCATATATTTT.

V gene TRBV20-1 combines with J gene TRBJ1-2; D gene unclear. V lost 5 bases, J lost 8 bases, and 9 bases lay in between. CDR3 size: 10 residues. CDR1 and CDR2 (germline): DFQATT, SNEGSKA (reference sequence). CDR3 bases: TGCAGTGCTCAGAGGGAGGGCTACACCTTC. It is translated as CSAQREGYTF.

This clone was seen once. The chain is built from TRBV3-1 (or the pseudogene TRBV3-2) and TRBJ1-5; 7 positions match TRBD1. The junction had 5 bases not matched to a gene; V was cut back by 0 bases and J by 3 bases. This CDR3 comprises 16 residues. Germline CDR1 LGHDT, CDR2 YNNKEL (reference sequence). The CDR3 here is CASSQDPGTVNQPQHF. CDR3 coding DNA: TGTGCCAGCAGCCAAGACCCCGGGACAGTCAATCAGCCCCAGCATTTT.

The chain combines TRBV5-4 with TRBJ2-5; no firm D call. The CDR3 extends over 12 amino acids. Germline V gene sequence: CDR1 SGHNT, CDR2 YYREEE (reference sequence). Trimming removed 2 bases from V and 5 bases from J, with 7 bases in between. CDR3 nucleotide sequence: TGTGCCAGCAGCTTCCCTCAGGAGACCCAGTACTTC. Protein sequence: CASSFPQETQYF.

The genes are TRBV7-6 and TRBJ2-2, with unresolved D. From germline, CDR1 is SGHVS and CDR2 FNYEAQ. V lost 5 bases and J 0 bases, leaving 16 bases between the germline ends. The CDR3 has 17 residues. The CDR3 nucleotides read TGTGCCAGCAGCCCCCCGGAGCCGCCCCCGAACACCGGGGAGCTGTTTTTT. This gives the protein CASSPPEPPPNTGELFF.

J is TRBJ1-5 and V is TRBV6-5; possible D gene TRBD1, 6 bases. V was cut by 5 bases and J by 4 bases, with 9 bases left in between. This CDR3 has 13 amino acids. Germline lookup yields CDR1 MNHEY and CDR2 SVGAGI. The CDR3 DNA reads TGTGCCAGCAGTAGGACAGTAAATCAGCCCCAGCATTTT. This codes for CASSRTVNQPQHF.

The chain links TRBV28 to TRBJ1-2; TRBD1 agrees at 7 bases. This CDR3 has 12 residues. The V and J ends lost 6 bases and 8 bases, in that order; junction bases with no gene match: 6. In germline, CDR1 is MDHEN, CDR2 SYDVKM. CDR3 nucleotides: TGTGCCAGCAGCTATGACAGGGTCGGCTACACCTTC. Its protein product is CASSYDRVGYTF.

V usage is TRBV10-3 and J usage is TRBJ2-5; D call uncertain. This CDR3 contains 13 residues. V shed 2 bases and J shed 5 bases, with 9 bases lying between them. Germline CDR1 is ENHRY and CDR2 is SYGVKD. The CDR3 DNA follows: TGTGCCATCAGTGAGGGTCCCGGGGAGACCCAGTACTTC. Protein sequence: CAISEGPGETQYF.

This clone was found a few times. The V call is TRBV30, the J call TRBJ2-7, with 7 bases matching TRBD1. The CDR3 is 13 residues long. The germline V gene has CDR1 GTSNPN and CDR2 SVGIG (reference sequence). V lost 5 bases to trimming and J lost 0 bases; unmatched junction nucleotides: 4. The chain's CDR3 is CAWARDSSYEQYF. For the CDR3, the DNA is TGTGCCTGGGCCCGGGACAGCTCCTACGAGCAGTACTTC.

The rearrangement joins TRBV5-1 to TRBJ2-1; possibly TRBD1 for D (6 bases). This CDR3 is built from 16 residues. The germline CDR1 and CDR2 sequences are SGHRS and YFSETQ. Trimming pared 2 bases from V and 8 bases from J, leaving 20 bases between. Here the CDR3 reads CASSLYRVSSIDEQFF. The DNA for the CDR3 is TGCGCCAGCAGCTTATACAGGGTTTCCTCGATCGATGAGCAGTTCTTC.

The CDR3, as DNA: TGTGCCAGCAGTCGGACACTTGATCAGCCCCAGCATTTT. It specifies CASSRTLDQPQHF. This chain connects TRBV7-9 to TRBJ1-5; TRBD1 is a possible D gene (5 bases). The CDR3 has 13 residues. Germline V lookup: CDR1 SEHNR, CDR2 FQNEAQ (reference sequence). V lost 6 bases and J 5 bases, leaving 11 bases between the germline ends.

The chain joins TRBV24-1 to TRBJ1-2; TRBD1 matches at 7 bases. V shed 0 bases, J shed 1 base, and the junction held 4 bases outside the gene matches. Germline V gene sequence: CDR1 KGHDR, CDR2 SFDVKD. There are 16 residues in the CDR3. CDR3 loop: CATSDLLRQGNYGYTF. CDR3 nucleotides: TGTGCCACCAGTGATTTGCTTCGACAGGGTAACTATGGCTACACCTTC.

The V and J genes are TRBV18 and TRBJ2-1; TRBD2 matches at 12 bases. CDR1 KGHSH and CDR2 LQKENI come from the germline V gene. V trimming: 2 bases; J trimming: 9 bases; junction bases outside the gene matches: 5. This CDR3 has 15 residues. In DNA form, the CDR3 reads TGTGCCAGCTCACCAGACTTACTAGCGGGAGGTGAGCAGTTCTTC. Its translation is CASSPDLLAGGEQFF.

In nucleotides, the CDR3 is TGTGCCAGCAGCTTAAGCCTCGGGACAGTCTTCAATGAGCAGTTCTTC. This sequence encodes CASSLSLGTVFNEQFF. The V gene is TRBV7-2, the J gene TRBJ2-1; TRBD1 matches 7 bases. Per germline, CDR1 SGHTA and CDR2 FQGNSA. V gave up 2 bases and J gave up 6 bases; unmatched junction bases: 10. The CDR3 contains 16 residues.

The chain combines TRBV5-5 with TRBJ1-1; the match to TRBD1 covers 10 bases. CDR1 SGHKS and CDR2 YYEKEE come from the germline V gene (reference sequence). V lost 5 bases to trimming and J lost 4 bases; unmatched junction nucleotides: 11. The CDR3 is 16 amino acids. For the CDR3, the DNA is TGTGCCAGCAGTTTCATAGCCGGGACAGGGGCCACTGAAGCTTTCTTT. Protein product: CASSFIAGTGATEAFF.

J is TRBJ1-1 and V is TRBV6-5, with a weak D call TRBD1 (5 bases). This CDR3 has 15 residues. Germline V CDR1 and CDR2: MNHEY, SVGAGI. Trimming removed 0 bases at V and 6 bases at J, with 14 bases between. DNA of the CDR3: TGTGCCAGCAGTTACTCGCCATCGACCAGGGCTGAAGCTTTCTTT. Translation gives CASSYSPSTRAEAFF.

The V call is TRBV30, the J call TRBJ1-2, with 7 bases identical to TRBD1. Germline loops: CDR1 GTSNPN, CDR2 SVGIG (reference sequence). V was pared by 3 bases and J by 4 bases, with 11 bases of the junction left unmatched. The CDR3 runs 15 residues. The CDR3 bases are TGTGCCTGGAGGGATAAGACAGGGAGTCTCTATGGCTACACCTTC. Translated: CAWRDKTGSLYGYTF.

This clone was seen a handful of times. The genes are TRBV27 and TRBJ1-5; 7 bases align to TRBD1. Trimming removed 6 bases from V and 5 bases from J; junction bases left unmatched: 16. CDR1 and CDR2 from the germline V gene are MNHEY and SMNVEV (reference sequence). The CDR3 runs to 17 residues. CDR3 bases: TGTGCCAGCAGCCGTTACGGGAGAACGGGACAGCATCAGCCCCAGCATTTT. Protein: CASSRYGRTGQHQPQHF.

The count of this clone is one. The chain is built from TRBV18 and TRBJ1-5, with D possibly TRBD1 on 6 matching bases. The V and J ends lost 5 bases and 0 bases respectively, with 11 bases between them. Germline CDR1 KGHSH, CDR2 LQKENI. This CDR3 is 15 amino acids long. CDR3 residues: CASSNRVHSNQPQHF. The CDR3 DNA is TGTGCCAGCTCAAACAGGGTCCATAGCAATCAGCCCCAGCATTTT. The variable domain in full, with the rest retrieved from reference TRBV18 and TRBJ1-5, is NAGVMQNPRHLVRRRGQEARLRCSPMKGHSHVYWYRQLPEEGLKFMVYLQKENIIDESGMPKERFSAEFPKEGPSILRIQQVVRGDSAAYFCASSNRVHSNQPQHFGDGTRLSIL.

The chain recombines TRBV6-5 with TRBJ2-7; D unresolved. The CDR3 is made up of 14 amino acids. Trimming left V 0 bases short and J 2 bases short, with 8 bases between. Germline CDR1 MNHEY, CDR2 SVGAGI. CDR3 sequence reads: CASSYSGRTYEQYF. The DNA for the CDR3 is TGTGCCAGCAGTTACTCGGGCAGAACCTACGAGCAGTACTTC.

A few counts support this clone. The genes are TRBV6-4 and TRBJ1-2, with a weak D call TRBD1 (6 bases). V was trimmed by 3 bases and J by 4 bases, leaving 12 bases between them. There are 14 residues in the CDR3. The germline V gene encodes CDR1 MRHNA and CDR2 SNTAGT. CDR3 in amino acids: CASSETGSSYGYTF. The CDR3 bases are TGTGCCAGCAGTGAAACAGGGTCCAGCTATGGCTACACCTTC.

The chain uses TRBV5-6 and TRBJ2-7; maybe TRBD2 (6 bases). The ends were cut back, 3 bases at V and 2 bases at J, with 18 bases in the middle. Germline values: CDR1 SGHDT, CDR2 YYEEEE. The CDR3 runs 16 residues. CDR3 sequence: CASSSTSSVNPYEQYF. In nucleotides, the CDR3 is TGTGCCAGCAGCTCAACTTCTAGCGTTAACCCCTACGAGCAGTACTTC.